Given below is one T cell receptor beta chain in context. The antigen remains undetermined. Trimming shortened V by 5 bases and J by 7 bases, and 18 bases separated the two germline ends. Germline values: CDR1 LNHDA, CDR2 SQIVND (reference sequence). The CDR3 runs 14 residues. These data are taken from a study of T cell responses to AZD1222 COVID-19 vaccine. This table comes from immunoSEQ multiplex PCR, and its TCRdb copy is limited to in-frame clones, with some not included. The top ten clones hold roughly 2.5% of a sample with roughly 170,000 clones, approximately 90% of them seen once. Regarding the study as a whole: Repertoire sampling occurred only after the peak T cell response. Clonal diversity was possibly underestimated; the donors were predominantly white British and more often female.

This chain connects TRBV19 to TRBJ2-7, with D perhaps matching TRBD2 (6 bases). The sequencing used peripheral blood, collected on day 0 of AZD1222 vaccination. The clonotype originates from an adult in good health. In nucleotides, the CDR3 is TGTGCCAGTAGTCTCCAAACTAGCCGTCGGGAGCAGTACTTC. This sequence encodes CASSLQTSRREQYF.